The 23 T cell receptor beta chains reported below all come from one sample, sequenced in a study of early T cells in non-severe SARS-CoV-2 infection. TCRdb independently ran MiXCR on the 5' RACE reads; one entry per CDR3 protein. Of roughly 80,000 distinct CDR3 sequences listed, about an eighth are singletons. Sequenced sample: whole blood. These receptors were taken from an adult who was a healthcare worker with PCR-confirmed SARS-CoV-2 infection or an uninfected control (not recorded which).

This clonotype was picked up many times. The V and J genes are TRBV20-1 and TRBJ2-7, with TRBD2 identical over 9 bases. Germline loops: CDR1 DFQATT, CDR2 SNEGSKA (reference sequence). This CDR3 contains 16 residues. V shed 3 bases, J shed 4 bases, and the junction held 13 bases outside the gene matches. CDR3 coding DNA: TGCAGTGCTAGGCCTAAAGGGACTAGCAAAGTTTACGAGCAGTACTTC. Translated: CSARPKGTSKVYEQYF.

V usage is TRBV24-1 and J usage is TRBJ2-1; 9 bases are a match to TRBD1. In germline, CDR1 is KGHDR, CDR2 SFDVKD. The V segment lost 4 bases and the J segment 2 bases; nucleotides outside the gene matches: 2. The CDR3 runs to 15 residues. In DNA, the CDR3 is TGTGCCACCAGTGACCGACAGGGGGCCTACAATGAGCAGTTCTTC. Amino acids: CATSDRQGAYNEQFF.

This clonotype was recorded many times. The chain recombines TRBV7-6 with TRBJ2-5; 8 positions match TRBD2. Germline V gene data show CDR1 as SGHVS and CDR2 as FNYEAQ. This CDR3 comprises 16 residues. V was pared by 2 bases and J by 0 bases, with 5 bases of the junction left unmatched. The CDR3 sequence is CASSLLGGGYQETQYF. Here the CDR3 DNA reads TGTGCCAGCAGCTTACTCGGCGGGGGGTACCAAGAGACCCAGTACTTC.

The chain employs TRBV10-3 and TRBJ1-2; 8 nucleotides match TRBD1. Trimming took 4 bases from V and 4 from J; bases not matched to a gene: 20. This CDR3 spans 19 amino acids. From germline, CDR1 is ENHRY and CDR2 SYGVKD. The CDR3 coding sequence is TGTGCCATCAGTGGGTCACGCCGGACAGGGAGGGAGAGGAGCTATGGCTACACCTTC. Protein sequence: CAISGSRRTGRERSYGYTF.

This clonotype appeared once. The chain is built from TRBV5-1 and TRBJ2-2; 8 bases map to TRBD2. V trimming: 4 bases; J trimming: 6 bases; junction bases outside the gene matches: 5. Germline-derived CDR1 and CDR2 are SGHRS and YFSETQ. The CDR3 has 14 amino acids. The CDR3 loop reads CASSLARGAGELFF. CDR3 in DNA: TGCGCCAGCAGCCTCGCGCGGGGGGCCGGGGAGCTGTTTTTT.

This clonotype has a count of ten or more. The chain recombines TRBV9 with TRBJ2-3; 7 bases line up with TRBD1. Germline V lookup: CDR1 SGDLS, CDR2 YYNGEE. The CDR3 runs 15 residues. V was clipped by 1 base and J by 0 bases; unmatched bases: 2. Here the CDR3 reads CASSVWDSSTDTQYF. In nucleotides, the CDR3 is TGTGCCAGCAGCGTATGGGACAGCAGCACAGATACGCAGTATTTT.

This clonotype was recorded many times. The CDR3 DNA follows: TGTGCCAGCAGTTACGAGGCTAACTACGGCGAGCAGTACTTC. It translates to CASSYEANYGEQYF. This chain connects TRBV6-5 to TRBJ2-7; D unresolved. Germline CDR1 and CDR2: MNHEY and SVGAGI. This CDR3 is 14 amino acids long. V shed 2 bases and J shed 6 bases, with 14 bases lying between them.

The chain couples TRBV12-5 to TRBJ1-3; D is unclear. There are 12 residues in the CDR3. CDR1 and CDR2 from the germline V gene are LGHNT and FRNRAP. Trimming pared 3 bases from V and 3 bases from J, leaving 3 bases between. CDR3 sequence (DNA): TGTGCTAGTGGTTTTCTTGGAAACACCATATATTTT. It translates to CASGFLGNTIYF.

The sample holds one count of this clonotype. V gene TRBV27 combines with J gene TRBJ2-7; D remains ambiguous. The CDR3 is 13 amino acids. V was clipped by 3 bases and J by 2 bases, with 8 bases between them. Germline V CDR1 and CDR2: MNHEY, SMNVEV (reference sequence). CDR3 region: CASSLDATYEQYF. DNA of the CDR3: TGTGCCAGCAGTTTGGACGCCACCTACGAGCAGTACTTC.

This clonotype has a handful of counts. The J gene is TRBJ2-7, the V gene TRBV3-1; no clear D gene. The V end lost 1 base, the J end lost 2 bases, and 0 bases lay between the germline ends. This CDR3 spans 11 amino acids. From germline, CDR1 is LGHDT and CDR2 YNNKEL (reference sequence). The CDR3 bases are TGTGCCAGCAGCCAAGCCTACGAGCAGTACTTC. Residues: CASSQAYEQYF.

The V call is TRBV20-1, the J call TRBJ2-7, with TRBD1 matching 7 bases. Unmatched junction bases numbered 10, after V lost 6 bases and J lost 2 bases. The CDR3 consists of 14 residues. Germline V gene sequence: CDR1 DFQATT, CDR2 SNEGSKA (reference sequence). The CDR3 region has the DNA TGCAGTGCGGTCGACACCCAGGGGGCCTACGAGCAGTACTTC. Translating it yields CSAVDTQGAYEQYF.

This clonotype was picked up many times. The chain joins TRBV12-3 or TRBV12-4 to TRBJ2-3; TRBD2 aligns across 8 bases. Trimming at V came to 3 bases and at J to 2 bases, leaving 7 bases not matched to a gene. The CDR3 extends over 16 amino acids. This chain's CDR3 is CASSLGSGGYTDTQYF. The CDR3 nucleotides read TGTGCCAGCAGTTTGGGGAGCGGGGGTTACACAGATACGCAGTATTTT.

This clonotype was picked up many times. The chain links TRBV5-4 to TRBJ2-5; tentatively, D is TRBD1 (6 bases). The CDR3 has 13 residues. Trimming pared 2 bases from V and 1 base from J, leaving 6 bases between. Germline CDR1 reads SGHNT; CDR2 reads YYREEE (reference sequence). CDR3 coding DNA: TGTGCCAGCAGCTTACAGGGCCAAGAGACCCAGTACTTC. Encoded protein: CASSLQGQETQYF.

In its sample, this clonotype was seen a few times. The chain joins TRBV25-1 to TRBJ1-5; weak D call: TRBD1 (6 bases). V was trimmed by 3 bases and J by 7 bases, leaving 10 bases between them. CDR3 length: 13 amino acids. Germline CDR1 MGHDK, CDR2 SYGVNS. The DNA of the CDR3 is TGTGCCAGCAGTGACAGGGGAAAACAGCCCCAGCATTTT. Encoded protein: CASSDRGKQPQHF.

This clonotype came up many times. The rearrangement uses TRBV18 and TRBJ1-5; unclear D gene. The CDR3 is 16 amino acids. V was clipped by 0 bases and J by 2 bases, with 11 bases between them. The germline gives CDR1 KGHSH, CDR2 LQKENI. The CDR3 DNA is TGTGCCAGCTCACCACCTAGCGGGGTTGGCAATCAGCCCCAGCATTTT. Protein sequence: CASSPPSGVGNQPQHF.

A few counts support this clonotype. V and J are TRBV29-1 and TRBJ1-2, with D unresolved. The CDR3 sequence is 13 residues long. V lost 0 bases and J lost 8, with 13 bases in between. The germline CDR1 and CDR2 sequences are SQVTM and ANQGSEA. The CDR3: CSVEEAVGHGYTF. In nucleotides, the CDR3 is TGCAGCGTTGAAGAAGCGGTCGGGCACGGCTACACCTTC.

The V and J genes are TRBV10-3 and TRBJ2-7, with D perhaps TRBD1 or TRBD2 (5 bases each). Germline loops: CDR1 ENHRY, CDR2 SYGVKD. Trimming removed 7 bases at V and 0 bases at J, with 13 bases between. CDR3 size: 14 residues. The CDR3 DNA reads TGTGCCATCACCCTGGGACCGAACTCCTACGAGCAGTACTTC. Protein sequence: CAITLGPNSYEQYF.

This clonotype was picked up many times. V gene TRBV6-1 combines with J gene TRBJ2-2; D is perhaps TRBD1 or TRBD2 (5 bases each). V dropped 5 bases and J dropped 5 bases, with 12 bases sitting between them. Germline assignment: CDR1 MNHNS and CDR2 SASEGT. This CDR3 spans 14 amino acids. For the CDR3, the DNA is TGTGCCAGCAGTCCCGGGGCCAAAACCGGGGAGCTGTTTTTT. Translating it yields CASSPGAKTGELFF.

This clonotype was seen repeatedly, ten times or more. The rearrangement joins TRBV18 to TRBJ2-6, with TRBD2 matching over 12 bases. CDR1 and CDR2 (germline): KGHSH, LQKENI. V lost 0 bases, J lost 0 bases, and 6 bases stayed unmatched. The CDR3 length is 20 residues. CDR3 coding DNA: TGTGCCAGCTCACCACCGGTGGGACTAGCGGGTGACTCTGGGGCCAACGTCCTGACTTTC. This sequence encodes CASSPPVGLAGDSGANVLTF.

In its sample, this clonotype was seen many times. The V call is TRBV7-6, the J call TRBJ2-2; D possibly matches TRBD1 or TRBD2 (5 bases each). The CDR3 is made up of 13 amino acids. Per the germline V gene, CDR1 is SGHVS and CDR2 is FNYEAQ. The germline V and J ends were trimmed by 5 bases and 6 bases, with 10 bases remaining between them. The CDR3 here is CASSLGPAGELFF. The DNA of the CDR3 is TGTGCCAGCAGCCTGGGACCCGCCGGGGAGCTGTTTTTT.

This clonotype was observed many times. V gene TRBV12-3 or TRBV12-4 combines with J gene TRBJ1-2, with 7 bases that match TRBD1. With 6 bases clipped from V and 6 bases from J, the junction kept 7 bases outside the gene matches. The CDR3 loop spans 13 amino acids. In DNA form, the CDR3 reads TGTGCCAGCAGCCGACAGGGAATGGATGGCTACACCTTC. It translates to CASSRQGMDGYTF.

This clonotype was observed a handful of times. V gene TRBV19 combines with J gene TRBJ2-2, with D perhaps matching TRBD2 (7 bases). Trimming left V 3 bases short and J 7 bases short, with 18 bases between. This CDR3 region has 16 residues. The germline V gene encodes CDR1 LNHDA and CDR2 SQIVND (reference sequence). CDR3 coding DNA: TGTGCCAGTAGTATTGGTGGCGGGGGCTGGGTCGGGGAGCTGTTTTTT. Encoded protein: CASSIGGGGWVGELFF.

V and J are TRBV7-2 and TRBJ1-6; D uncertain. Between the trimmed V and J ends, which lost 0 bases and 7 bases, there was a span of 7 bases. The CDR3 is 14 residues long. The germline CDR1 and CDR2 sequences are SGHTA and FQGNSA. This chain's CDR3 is CASSLAGLNSPLHF. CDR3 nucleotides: TGTGCCAGCAGCTTAGCAGGGCTCAATTCACCCCTCCACTTT.